Only one count was recorded for the clone carrying this TCR beta chain. This sample is drawn from a study of sequential checkpoint blockade in melanoma. Study-wide background: Randomization was 1:1 between first-line nivolumab→ipilimumab and ipilimumab→nivolumab.

From germline, CDR1 is SGHNT and CDR2 YYREEE (reference sequence). V lost 2 bases to trimming and J lost 4 bases, with 13 bases between them. The CDR3 runs to 15 residues. Produced via immunoSEQ multiplex PCR; TCRdb's table is partial and in-frame only. The profile shows about 38,000 clones, over 75% of them singletons. Noted treatment: randomized to nivolumab then ipilimumab (arm A) or the reverse (arm B). Sorted cells were live CD3+CD8+, lacking CD19 and CD56, from PBMCs. The rearrangement joins TRBV5-4 to TRBJ2-1, with D possibly TRBD2 on 7 matching bases. Specimen: CD8+ T cells sorted from blood (inferred from file names), collected from a patient given nivolumab and ipilimumab in sequence. The sequence was collected from a human donor with melanoma. CDR3 sequence reads: CASSFGRGGYNEQFF. CDR3 nucleotides: TGTGCCAGCAGCTTTGGTAGGGGGGGATACAATGAGCAGTTCTTC.